This entry features one T cell receptor (beta chain) sequence. The antigen remains unidentified. In TCRdb, the 5' RACE reads were re-called with MiXCR into one record per CDR3 protein. The repertoire holds around 400,000 distinct CDR3 sequences, with approximately 10% as singletons. Trimming left V 0 bases short and J 2 bases short, with 11 bases between. CDR3 size: 15 residues. The germline CDR1 and CDR2 sequences are SGHRS and YFSETQ. This sample was included in a study of T cells after yellow fever vaccination. The study, taken as a whole, reports: Though it reached lower strength, the secondary response hit its peak faster, day 5 versus 15.

Sample: PBMCs, taken on the day of the first yellow fever vaccination. The TCR comes from a man between 18 and 29 years old who received the YFV17D yellow fever vaccine. The J gene is TRBJ1-1, the V gene TRBV5-1; D gene unclear. The CDR3 is CASSLAFSENTEAFF. The CDR3 nucleotides read TGCGCCAGCAGCTTGGCGTTCAGTGAAAACACTGAAGCTTTCTTT.